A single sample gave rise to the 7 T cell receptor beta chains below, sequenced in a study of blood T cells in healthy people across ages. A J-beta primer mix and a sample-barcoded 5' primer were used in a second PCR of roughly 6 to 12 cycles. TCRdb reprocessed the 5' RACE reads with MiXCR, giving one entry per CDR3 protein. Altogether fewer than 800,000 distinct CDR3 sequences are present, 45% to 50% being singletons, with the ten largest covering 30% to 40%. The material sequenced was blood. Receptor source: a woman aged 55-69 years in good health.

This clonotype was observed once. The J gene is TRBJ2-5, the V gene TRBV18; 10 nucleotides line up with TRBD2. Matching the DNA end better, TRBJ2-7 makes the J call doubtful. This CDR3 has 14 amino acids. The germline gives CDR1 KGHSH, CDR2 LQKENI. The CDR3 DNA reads TGTGCCAGCTCACCAGGACTAGCGGATTACGAGCAGTACTTC. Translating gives CASSPGLADYEQYF.

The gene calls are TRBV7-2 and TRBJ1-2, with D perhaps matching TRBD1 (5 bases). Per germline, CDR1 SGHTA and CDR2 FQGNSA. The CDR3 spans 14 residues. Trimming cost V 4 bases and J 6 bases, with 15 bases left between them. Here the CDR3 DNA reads TGTGCCAGCAGCTATCGGACACAGAGTAATGGCTACACCTTC. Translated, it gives CASSYRTQSNGYTF.

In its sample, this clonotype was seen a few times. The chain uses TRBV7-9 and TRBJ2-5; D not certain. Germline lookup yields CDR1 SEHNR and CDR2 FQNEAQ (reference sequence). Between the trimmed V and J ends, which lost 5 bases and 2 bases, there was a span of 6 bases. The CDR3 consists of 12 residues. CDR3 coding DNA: TGTGCCAGCAGCACCCGACAAGAGACCCAGTACTTC. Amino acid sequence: CASSTRQETQYF.

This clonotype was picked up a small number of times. The CDR3 sequence: CASSLAPGTSGTEAFF. Here the CDR3 DNA reads TGCGCCAGCAGCTTGGCCCCGGGTACCTCGGGAACTGAAGCTTTCTTT. This chain connects TRBV5-1 to TRBJ1-1; unclear D gene. The germline V and J ends were trimmed by 0 bases and 5 bases, with 17 bases remaining between them. Looked up from germline, CDR1 is SGHRS and CDR2 is YFSETQ. The CDR3 runs 16 residues.

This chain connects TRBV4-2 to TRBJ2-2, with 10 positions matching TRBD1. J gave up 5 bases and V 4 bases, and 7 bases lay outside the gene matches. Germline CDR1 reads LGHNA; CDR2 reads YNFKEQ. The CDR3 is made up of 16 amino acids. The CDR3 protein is CASSPEKGQGTGELFF. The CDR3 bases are TGTGCCAGCAGCCCGGAAAAGGGACAGGGGACCGGGGAGCTGTTTTTT.

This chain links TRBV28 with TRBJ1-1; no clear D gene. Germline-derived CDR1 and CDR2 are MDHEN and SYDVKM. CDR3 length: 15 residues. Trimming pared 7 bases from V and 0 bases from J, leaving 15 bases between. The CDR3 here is CASTTPEALNTEAFF. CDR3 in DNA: TGTGCCAGCACCACCCCTGAGGCCTTGAACACTGAAGCTTTCTTT.

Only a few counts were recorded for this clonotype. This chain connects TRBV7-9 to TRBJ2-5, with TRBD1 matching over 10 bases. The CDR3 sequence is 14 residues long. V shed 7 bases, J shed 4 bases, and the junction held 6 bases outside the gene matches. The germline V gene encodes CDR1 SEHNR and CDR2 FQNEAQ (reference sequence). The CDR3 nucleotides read TGTGCCAGCACCGAGACAGGGGGCCGAGAGACCCAGTACTTC. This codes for CASTETGGRETQYF.